A single sample gave rise to the 10 T cell receptor beta chains below, sequenced in a study of T-cell memory formation after mild COVID-19. TCRdb re-called the 5' RACE reads through MiXCR, storing one row per CDR3 protein. This sample carries more than 7,000 distinct CDR3 sequences, approximately 33% of them seen once, and the ten largest clones take about three fifths. The sequencing sample was made of PBMCs or a T cell subset sorted from them (not recorded which). Every receptor here comes from an adult woman who had mild COVID-19 (a few samples of this study predate the infection). Cell type and time point are not known.

This clonotype rates as large. CDR3 loop: CASSFTPDTQYF. The CDR3 nucleotides read TGTGCCAGCAGTTTTACACCAGATACGCAGTATTTT. The chain has TRBV7-9 and TRBJ2-3; D not certain. With 6 bases removed from V and 4 bases from J, the gap between germline ends came to 8 bases. CDR3 size: 12 residues. Germline V lookup: CDR1 SEHNR, CDR2 FQNEAQ (reference sequence).

In its sample, this clonotype was seen many times. V usage is TRBV24-1 and J usage is TRBJ2-3; unclear D gene. The germline V gene encodes CDR1 KGHDR and CDR2 SFDVKD. With 0 bases removed from V and 6 bases from J, the gap between germline ends came to 9 bases. The length of the CDR3 is 14 residues. The CDR3 bases are TGTGCCACCAGTGATTTGTCGCCGATGGATACGCAGTATTTT. Translated, it gives CATSDLSPMDTQYF.

In its sample, this clonotype was seen many times. The rearrangement links TRBV7-8 to TRBJ1-2; D not certain. V gave up 3 bases and J gave up 4 bases, with 9 bases separating them. The CDR3 extends over 13 amino acids. Per the germline V gene, CDR1 is SGHVS and CDR2 is FQNEAQ. CDR3: CASSFEGTYGYTF. The CDR3 DNA reads as TGTGCCAGCAGCTTTGAGGGTACCTATGGCTACACCTTC.

There are many counts of this clonotype. The chain is built from TRBV4-1 and TRBJ1-1, with D possibly matching TRBD1 (5 bases). V lost 1 base and J 1 base, leaving 13 bases between the germline ends. This CDR3 spans 16 amino acids. Germline CDR1 and CDR2: MGHRA and YSYEKL. CDR3 DNA: TGCGCCAGCAGCCAAGCGGGCAGGGCGGCGAACACTGAAGCTTTCTTT. Amino acids: CASSQAGRAANTEAFF.

Relative to its sample, this clonotype is medium-sized. The chain couples TRBV5-1 to TRBJ1-1; perhaps TRBD1 as D (6 bases). With 4 bases removed from V and 3 bases from J, the gap between germline ends came to 19 bases. Germline CDR1 reads SGHRS; CDR2 reads YFSETQ. The length of the CDR3 is 16 residues. This CDR3 reads CASSKLPGGFDTEAFF. CDR3 nucleotide sequence: TGCGCCAGCAGCAAATTACCGGGGGGCTTCGACACTGAAGCTTTCTTT.

In its sample, this clonotype is medium-sized. The J gene is TRBJ2-2, the V gene TRBV7-2; no definite D call. The CDR3 length is 13 residues. The germline gives CDR1 SGHTA, CDR2 FQGNSA. The V end lost 2 bases, the J end lost 4 bases, and 5 bases lay between the germline ends. Here the CDR3 reads CASSLWGTGELFF. The CDR3 DNA is TGTGCCAGCAGCTTATGGGGCACCGGGGAGCTGTTTTTT.

The chain recombines TRBV7-9 with TRBJ2-3; 8 bases fit TRBD2. This CDR3 region has 15 residues. The V segment lost 8 bases and the J segment 2 bases; nucleotides outside the gene matches: 9. CDR1 and CDR2 from the germline V gene are SEHNR and FQNEAQ (reference sequence). The CDR3 loop is CASAWGRGDTDTQYF. CDR3 nucleotide sequence: TGTGCCAGCGCCTGGGGGCGGGGGGACACAGATACGCAGTATTTT.

This clonotype was found many times. The chain carries TRBV13 and TRBJ1-1; D possibly corresponds to TRBD1 (5 bases). This CDR3 comprises 13 residues. The V end lost 3 bases, the J end lost 3 bases, and 8 bases lay between the germline ends. CDR1 and CDR2 from the germline V gene are PRHDT and FYEKMQ (reference sequence). CDR3 in amino acids: CASSFGGDTEAFF. The CDR3 DNA sequence: TGTGCCAGCAGCTTCGGGGGGGACACTGAAGCTTTCTTT.

V and J are TRBV12-3 or TRBV12-4 and TRBJ2-7; D uncertain. V was trimmed by 3 bases and J by 4 bases, leaving 16 bases between them. The length of the CDR3 is 15 residues. Here the CDR3 reads CASSFGGSRTYEQYF. DNA of the CDR3: TGTGCCAGCAGTTTTGGCGGAAGTAGAACTTACGAGCAGTACTTC.

This clonotype was observed many times. The CDR3 loop reads CSVEEGDRYEQYF. CDR3 nucleotide sequence: TGCAGCGTTGAAGAGGGGGATAGGTACGAGCAGTACTTC. The rearrangement joins TRBV29-1 to TRBJ2-7, with D perhaps TRBD1 or TRBD2 (5 bases each). V gave up 0 bases and J gave up 4 bases, with 10 bases separating them. Germline values: CDR1 SQVTM, CDR2 ANQGSEA. This CDR3 has 13 amino acids.